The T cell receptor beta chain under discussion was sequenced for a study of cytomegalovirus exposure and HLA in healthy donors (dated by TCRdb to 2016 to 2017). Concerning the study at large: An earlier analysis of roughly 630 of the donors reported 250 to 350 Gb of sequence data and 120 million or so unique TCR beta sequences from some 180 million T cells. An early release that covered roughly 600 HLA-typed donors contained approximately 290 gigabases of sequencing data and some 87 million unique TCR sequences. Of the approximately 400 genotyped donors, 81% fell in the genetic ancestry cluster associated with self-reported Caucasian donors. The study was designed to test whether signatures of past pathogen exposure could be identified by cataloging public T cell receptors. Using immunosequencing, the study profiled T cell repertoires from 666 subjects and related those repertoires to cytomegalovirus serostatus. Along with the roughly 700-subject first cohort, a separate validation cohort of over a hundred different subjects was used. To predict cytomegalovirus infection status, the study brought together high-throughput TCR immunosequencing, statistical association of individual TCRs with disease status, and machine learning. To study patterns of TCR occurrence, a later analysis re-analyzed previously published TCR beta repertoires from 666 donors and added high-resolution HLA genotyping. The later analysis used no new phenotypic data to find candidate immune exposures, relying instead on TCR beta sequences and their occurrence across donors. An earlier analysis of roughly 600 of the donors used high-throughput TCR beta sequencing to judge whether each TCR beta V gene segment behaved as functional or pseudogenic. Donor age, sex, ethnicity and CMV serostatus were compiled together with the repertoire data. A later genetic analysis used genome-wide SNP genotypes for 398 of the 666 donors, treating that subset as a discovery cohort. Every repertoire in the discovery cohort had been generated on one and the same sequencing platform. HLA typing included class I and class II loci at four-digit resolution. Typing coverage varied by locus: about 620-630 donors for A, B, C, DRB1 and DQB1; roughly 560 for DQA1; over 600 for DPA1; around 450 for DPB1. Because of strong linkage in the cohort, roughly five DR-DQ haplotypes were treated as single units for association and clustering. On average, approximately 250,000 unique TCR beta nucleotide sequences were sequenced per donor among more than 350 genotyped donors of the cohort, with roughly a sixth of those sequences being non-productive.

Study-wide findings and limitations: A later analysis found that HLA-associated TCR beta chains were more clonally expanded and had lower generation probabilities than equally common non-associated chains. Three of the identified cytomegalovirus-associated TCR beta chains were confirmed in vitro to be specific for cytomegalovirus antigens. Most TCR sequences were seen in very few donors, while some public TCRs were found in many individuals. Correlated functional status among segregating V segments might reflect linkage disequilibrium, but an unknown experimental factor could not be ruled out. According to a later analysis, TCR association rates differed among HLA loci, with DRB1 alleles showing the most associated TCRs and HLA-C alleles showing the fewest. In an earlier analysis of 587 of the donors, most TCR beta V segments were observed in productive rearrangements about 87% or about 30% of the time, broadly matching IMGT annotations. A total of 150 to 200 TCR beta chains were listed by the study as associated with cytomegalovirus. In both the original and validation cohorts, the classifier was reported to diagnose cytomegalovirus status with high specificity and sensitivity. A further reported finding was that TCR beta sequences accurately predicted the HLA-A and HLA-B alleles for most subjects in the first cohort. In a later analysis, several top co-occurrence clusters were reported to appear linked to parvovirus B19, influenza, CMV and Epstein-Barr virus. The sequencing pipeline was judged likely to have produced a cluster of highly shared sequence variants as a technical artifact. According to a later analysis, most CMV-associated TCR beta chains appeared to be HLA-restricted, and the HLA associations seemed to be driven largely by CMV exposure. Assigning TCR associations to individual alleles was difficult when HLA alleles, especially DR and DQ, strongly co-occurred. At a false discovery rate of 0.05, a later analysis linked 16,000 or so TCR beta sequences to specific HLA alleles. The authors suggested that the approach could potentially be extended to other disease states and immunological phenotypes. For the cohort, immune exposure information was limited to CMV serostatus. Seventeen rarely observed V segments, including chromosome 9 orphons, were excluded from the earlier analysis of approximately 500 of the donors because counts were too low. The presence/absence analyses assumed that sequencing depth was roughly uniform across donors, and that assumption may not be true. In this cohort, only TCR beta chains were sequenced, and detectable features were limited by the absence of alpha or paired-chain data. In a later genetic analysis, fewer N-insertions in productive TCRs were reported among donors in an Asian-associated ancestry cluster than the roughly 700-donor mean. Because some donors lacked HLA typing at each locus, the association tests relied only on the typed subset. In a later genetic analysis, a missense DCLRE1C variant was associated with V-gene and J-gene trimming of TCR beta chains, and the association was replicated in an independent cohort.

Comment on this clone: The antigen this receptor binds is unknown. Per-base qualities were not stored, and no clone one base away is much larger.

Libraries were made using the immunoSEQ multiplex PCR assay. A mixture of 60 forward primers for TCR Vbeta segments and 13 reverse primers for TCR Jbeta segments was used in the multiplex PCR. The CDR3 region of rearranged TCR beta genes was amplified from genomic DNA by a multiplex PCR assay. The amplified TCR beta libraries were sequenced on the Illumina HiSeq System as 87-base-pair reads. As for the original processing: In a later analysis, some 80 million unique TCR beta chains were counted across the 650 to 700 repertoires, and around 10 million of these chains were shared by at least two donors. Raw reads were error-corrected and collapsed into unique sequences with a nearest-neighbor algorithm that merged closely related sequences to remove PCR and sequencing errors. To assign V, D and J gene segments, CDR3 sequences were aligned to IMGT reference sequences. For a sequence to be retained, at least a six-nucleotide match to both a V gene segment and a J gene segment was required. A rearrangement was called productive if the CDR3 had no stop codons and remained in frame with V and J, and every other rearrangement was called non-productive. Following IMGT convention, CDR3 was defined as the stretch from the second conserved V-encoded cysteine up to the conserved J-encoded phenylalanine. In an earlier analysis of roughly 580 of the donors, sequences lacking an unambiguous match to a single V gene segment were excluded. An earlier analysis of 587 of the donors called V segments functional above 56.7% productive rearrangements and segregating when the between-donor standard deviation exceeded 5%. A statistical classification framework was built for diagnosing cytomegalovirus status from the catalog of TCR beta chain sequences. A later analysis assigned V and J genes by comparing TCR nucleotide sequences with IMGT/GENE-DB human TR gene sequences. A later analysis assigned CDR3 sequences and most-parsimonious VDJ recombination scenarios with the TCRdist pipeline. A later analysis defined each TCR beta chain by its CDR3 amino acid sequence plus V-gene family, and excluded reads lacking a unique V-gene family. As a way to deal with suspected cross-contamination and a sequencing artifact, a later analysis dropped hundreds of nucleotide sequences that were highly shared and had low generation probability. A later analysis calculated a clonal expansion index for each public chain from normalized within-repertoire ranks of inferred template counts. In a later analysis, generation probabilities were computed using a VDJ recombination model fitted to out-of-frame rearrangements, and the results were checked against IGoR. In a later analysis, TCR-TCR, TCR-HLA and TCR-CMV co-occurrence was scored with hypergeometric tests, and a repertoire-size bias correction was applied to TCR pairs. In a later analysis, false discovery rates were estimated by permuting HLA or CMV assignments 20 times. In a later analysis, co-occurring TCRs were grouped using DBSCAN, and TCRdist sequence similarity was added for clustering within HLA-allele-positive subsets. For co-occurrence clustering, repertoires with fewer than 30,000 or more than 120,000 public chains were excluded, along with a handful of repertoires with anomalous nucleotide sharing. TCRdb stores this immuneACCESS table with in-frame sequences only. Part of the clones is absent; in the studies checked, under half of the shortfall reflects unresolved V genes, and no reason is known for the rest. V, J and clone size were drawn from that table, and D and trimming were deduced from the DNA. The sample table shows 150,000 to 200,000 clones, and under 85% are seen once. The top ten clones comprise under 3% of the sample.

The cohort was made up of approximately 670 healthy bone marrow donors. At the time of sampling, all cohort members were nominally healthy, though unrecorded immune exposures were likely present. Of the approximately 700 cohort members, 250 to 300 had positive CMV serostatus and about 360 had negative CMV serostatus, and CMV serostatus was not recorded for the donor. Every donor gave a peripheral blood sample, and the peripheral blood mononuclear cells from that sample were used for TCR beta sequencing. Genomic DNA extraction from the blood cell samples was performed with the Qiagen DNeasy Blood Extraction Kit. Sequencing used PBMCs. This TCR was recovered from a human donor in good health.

The DNA is TGTGCCGTACCGGAGCCTGACAGGAACACTGAAGCTTTCTTT. Translated, it gives CAVPEPDRNTEAFF. The chain is encoded by TRBV7-9 joined to TRBJ1-1; TRBD1 is possibly the D segment (5 matching bases). Inclusive of the bounding cysteine and phenylalanine, the CDR3 is 14 residues long. The only DNA kept is the CDR3, 42 bases in frame from the first base. According to the germline V gene (reference sequence), CDR1 reads SEHNR and CDR2 reads FQNEAQ. Relative to germline, V is 11 bases shorter and J is 1 base shorter, with 17 bases between their ends.